This entry lists 4 T cell receptor beta chains sequenced from one sample in a study of molecular identifiers for immune sequencing clone quantification. Each CDR3 protein is one row after TCRdb ran MiXCR on the PCR reads. The sample carries under 100,000 distinct CDR3 sequences, 20% to 25% recorded once. Material for sequencing was naive CD8+ T cells from blood, with Jurkat cell RNA spiked in. Regarding subset: FACS-sorted CD8+CD4-CCR7+CD45RA+ naive T cells. Receptor source: a human donor in good health. Some libraries in this study had Jurkat cell RNA spiked in.

As for this clonotype: Possible read error: a much larger clone is one base away. The rearrangement links TRBV29-1 to TRBJ2-7; 10 positions match TRBD1. The J segment lost 3 bases and the V segment lost 2 bases, leaving 10 bases of the junction unmatched. CDR1 is SQVTM, CDR2 ANQGSEA, per germline. This CDR3 spans 16 amino acids. This CDR3 reads CSVERLEDRGYYEQYF. In DNA form, the CDR3 reads TGCAGCGTTGAAAGGTTAGAGGACAGGGGGTACTACGAGCAGTACTTC.

The CDR3 spells CATSDPGTSGSWGANEQFF. CDR3 nucleotides: TGTGCCACCAGTGATCCCGGGACTAGCGGGAGTTGGGGGGCCAATGAGCAGTTCTTC. The rearrangement links TRBV24-1 to TRBJ2-1, with 14 bases lining up with TRBD2. Trimming at V came to 3 bases and at J to 6 bases, leaving 12 bases not matched to a gene. Germline V lookup: CDR1 KGHDR, CDR2 SFDVKD. The CDR3 totals 19 residues.

This clonotype was counted ten times or more. The chain recombines TRBV28 with TRBJ1-6; D remains unclear. CDR1 and CDR2 (germline): MDHEN, SYDVKM. This CDR3 has 15 residues. V lost 9 bases to trimming and J lost 7 bases, with 19 bases between them. The CDR3 bases are TGTGCCAGTATCGGGTCCCGCGAACTAAATTCACCCCTCCACTTT. This encodes CASIGSRELNSPLHF.

In this sample, this clonotype turned up a few times. For the CDR3, the DNA is TGTGCCAGCAGTCCTAGGACACTTTACAATGAGCAGTTCTTC. Translated, it gives CASSPRTLYNEQFF. V is TRBV12-3 or TRBV12-4 and J is TRBJ2-1; D is possibly TRBD1 (5 bases). The CDR3 spans 14 residues. V lost 5 bases to trimming and J lost 4 bases, with 12 bases between them.